The 27 T cell receptor beta chains in this list originate from one sample, sequenced in a study of Graves' ophthalmopathy and Graves' hyperthyroidism. From RNA, the CDR3 regions of TCR beta chains were amplified and sequenced. The workflow started with a first-round RT-PCR run with HTBI primers and then moved on to a second-round multiplex PCR. TCRdb analysed the multiplex PCR reads with MiXCR anew, one entry per CDR3 protein. The table includes around 660,000 distinct CDR3 sequences, about 38% detected once. The sample was peripheral blood. Receptor source: an adult man with Graves' ophthalmopathy.

Points on this clonotype: The CDR3 does not end in the conserved phenylalanine or tryptophan, so this is likely a read error. This chain connects TRBV7-2 to TRBJ2-7; tentatively, D is TRBD1 or TRBD2 (5 bases each). V gave up 2 bases and J gave up 4 bases, with 27 bases separating them. Germline V gene lookup returns CDR1 SGHTA and CDR2 FQGNSA. The CDR3 extends over 19 amino acids. This chain's CDR3 is CASSLNEGLPRTHSYEQYC. In DNA form, the CDR3 reads TGTGCCAGCAGCTTAAATGAGGGGCTTCCCCGGACGCACAGTTACGAGCAGTACTGC.

This chain uses TRBV6-1 with TRBJ1-6; 8 bases are a match to TRBD1. The CDR3 consists of 12 residues. Germline-derived CDR1 and CDR2 are MNHNS and SASEGT. Unmatched junction bases numbered 8, after V lost 5 bases and J lost 17 bases. This CDR3 is CASSLTGTGIHF. In nucleotides, the CDR3 is TGTGCCAGCAGTCTTACCGGGACAGGCATCCACTTT.

This clonotype was counted between two and nine times. This chain uses TRBV20-1 with TRBJ2-7, with a tentative D call TRBD1 (6 bases). The germline V gene has CDR1 DFQATT and CDR2 SNEGSKA (reference sequence). CDR3 length equals 17 residues. V lost 0 bases and J 7 bases, leaving 25 bases between the germline ends. As DNA, the CDR3 is TGCAGTGCTAGAGATATAACCTCGGCAGGGGACCGCTGGGAGCAGTACTTC. It specifies CSARDITSAGDRWEQYF.

Regarding this clonotype: This sequence may be a read error, since a much larger clone differs from it by one base. The conserved phenylalanine or tryptophan is not found at the CDR3 terminus, so this likely reflects a read error. The chain is built from TRBV20-1 and TRBJ2-5; D is uncertain. This CDR3 spans 13 amino acids. Per the germline V gene, CDR1 is DFQATT and CDR2 is SNEGSKA (reference sequence). V lost 2 bases, J lost 2 bases, and 9 bases lay in between. CDR3 in DNA: TGCAGTGCTAGAATTGTCGAGCAAGAGACCCAGTACTGC. Translating gives CSARIVEQETQYC.

Ten or more counts support this clonotype. The rearrangement uses TRBV9 and TRBJ2-7, with 7 bases fitting TRBD2. The CDR3 is 14 amino acids. With 2 bases clipped from V and 2 bases from J, the junction kept 4 bases outside the gene matches. Germline CDR1 and CDR2: SGDLS and YYNGEE. The CDR3 region is CASSVGGYPYEQYF. CDR3 DNA sequence: TGTGCCAGCAGCGTCGGGGGGTACCCCTACGAGCAGTACTTC.

This clonotype was picked up many times. The chain is built from TRBV2 and TRBJ2-2, with D possibly matching TRBD1 (6 bases). V was trimmed by 6 bases and J by 7 bases, leaving 15 bases between them. The CDR3 covers 14 residues. Per the germline V gene, CDR1 is SNHLY and CDR2 is FYNNEI. The CDR3 is CASRDHRDGGELFF. In DNA form, the CDR3 reads TGTGCCAGCAGGGACCACAGGGACGGCGGGGAGCTGTTTTTT. The complete variable domain, with remaining parts taken from reference TRBV2 and TRBJ2-2, reads EPEVTQTPSHQVTQMGQEVILRCVPISNHLYFYWYRQILGQKVEFLVSFYNNEISEKSEIFDDQFSVERPDGSNFTLKIRSTKLEDSAMYFCASRDHRDGGELFFGEGSRLTVL.

The chain employs TRBV7-2 and TRBJ2-5, with no clear D. CDR3 length: 16 residues. V was trimmed by 3 bases and J by 5 bases, leaving 19 bases between them. Germline V gene lookup returns CDR1 SGHTA and CDR2 FQGNSA. The CDR3 is CASSFTSPGYWETQYF. For the CDR3, the DNA is TGTGCCAGCAGCTTCACCTCGCCCGGCTACTGGGAGACCCAGTACTTC.

The V call is TRBV10-3, the J call TRBJ1-6; a possible D gene is TRBD1 (5 bases). Trimming removed 11 bases from V and 6 bases from J, with 17 bases in between. Germline CDR1 reads ENHRY; CDR2 reads SYGVKD. The CDR3 loop spans 14 amino acids. CDR3 amino acids: CAASAQGSNSPLHF. DNA of the CDR3: TGTGCCGCCAGTGCGCAGGGAAGTAATTCACCCCTCCACTTT.

Turning to this clonotype: The CDR3 does not close with the conserved phenylalanine or tryptophan, likely indicating a read error. The V gene is TRBV7-2, the J gene TRBJ2-6, with D perhaps matching TRBD2 (7 bases). Germline lookup yields CDR1 SGHTA and CDR2 FQGNSA. The CDR3 consists of 18 residues. V shed 6 bases and J shed 0 bases, with 18 bases lying between them. The CDR3 DNA reads TGTGCCAGCAGTTTGCCCGGGGGGCTTAGCTCTGGGGCCAACGTCCTGACTTCC. Translating gives CASSLPGGLSSGANVLTS.

This sequence joins TRBV15 and TRBJ1-2, with 8 nucleotides matching TRBD1. Unmatched junction bases numbered 7, after V lost 3 bases and J lost 7 bases. This CDR3 comprises 14 residues. The germline CDR1 and CDR2 sequences are LNHNV and YYDKDF (reference sequence). For the CDR3, the DNA is TGTGCCACCAGCAGCTTAGGACAGGGCTCTGGCTACACCTTC. This codes for CATSSLGQGSGYTF.

This clonotype was detected many times. The gene calls are TRBV9 and TRBJ1-2; the D gene is possibly TRBD1 (6 bases). Germline CDR1 and CDR2: SGDLS and YYNGEE. The V end was cut by 3 bases, the J end by 4 bases, with 13 bases between. The CDR3 is made up of 14 amino acids. CDR3 loop: CASSADQGLYGYTF. The CDR3 bases are TGTGCCAGCAGCGCAGACCAGGGGCTCTATGGCTACACCTTC.

On this clonotype: The junction differs from germline at one of its ends, possibly a read error. The J gene is TRBJ2-6, the V gene TRBV25-1; D unresolved. CDR3 length equals 10 residues. Germline assignment: CDR1 MGHDK and CDR2 SYGVNS. CDR3 in amino acids: CASKRNTEAF. The CDR3 region has the DNA TGTGCCAGCAAGCGCAACACTGAAGCTTTC.

This clonotype was counted once. The chain combines TRBV25-1 with TRBJ2-5; D gene uncertain. Per the germline V gene, CDR1 is MGHDK and CDR2 is SYGVNS. This CDR3 is built from 13 residues. Trimming left V 4 bases short and J 5 bases short, with 11 bases between. CDR3 nucleotide sequence: TGTGCCAGCAGTGCCGTAAGGAGCGAGACCCAGTACTTC. It codes for CASSAVRSETQYF.

This clonotype was counted ten times or more. The CDR3 nucleotides are TGTGCCAGTACGCCCGGACAGGGCTCCTACGAGCAGTACTTC. Translating gives CASTPGQGSYEQYF. The chain joins TRBV19 to TRBJ2-7; TRBD1 matches at 8 bases. Germline loops: CDR1 LNHDA, CDR2 SQIVND (reference sequence). The J segment lost 0 bases and the V segment lost 7 bases, leaving 5 bases of the junction unmatched. This CDR3 is 14 amino acids long. The full variable domain, in which reference TRBV19 and TRBJ2-7 provide the parts outside the CDR3, is DGGITQSPKYLFRKEGQNVTLSCEQNLNHDAMYWYRQDPGQGLRLIYYSQIVNDFQKGDIAEGYSVSREKKESFPLTVTSAQKNPTAFYLCASTPGQGSYEQYFGPGTRLTVT.

The chain carries TRBV7-9 and TRBJ2-5, with unresolved D. The length of the CDR3 is 14 residues. Trimming took off 4 bases at V and 5 bases at J, with 14 bases between the two ends. Germline V gives CDR1 SEHNR, CDR2 FQNEAQ (reference sequence). The CDR3 here is CASSSQYRLETQYF. Here the CDR3 DNA reads TGTGCCAGCAGCTCCCAATACCGCCTCGAGACCCAGTACTTC.

The chain employs TRBV15 and TRBJ1-2; 9 nucleotides match TRBD1. V lost 3 bases, J lost 3 bases, and 5 bases stayed unmatched. The length of the CDR3 is 15 residues. Germline V CDR1 and CDR2: LNHNV, YYDKDF (reference sequence). The CDR3 protein is CATSSTTGGDYGYTF. The DNA for the CDR3 is TGTGCCACCAGCAGCACTACAGGGGGCGACTATGGCTACACCTTC.

This chain uses TRBV2 with TRBJ1-4, with no clear D. Germline loops: CDR1 SNHLY, CDR2 FYNNEI. The CDR3 covers 10 residues. The V end was cut by 6 bases, the J end by 8 bases, with 4 bases between. CDR3 coding DNA: TGTGCCAGCAGCCAAGAAAAACTGTTTTTT. Its protein product is CASSQEKLFF.

This chain uses TRBV10-3 with TRBJ2-2; no clear D gene. Trimming removed 0 bases from V and 4 bases from J, with 12 bases in between. Germline CDR1 and CDR2: ENHRY and SYGVKD. This CDR3 spans 16 amino acids. CDR3 amino acids: CAISESMFFLTGELFF. CDR3 DNA sequence: TGTGCCATCAGTGAGTCGATGTTTTTTCTCACCGGGGAGCTGTTTTTT.

This clonotype occurred many times. The chain employs TRBV7-2 and TRBJ1-2; D is unresolved. CDR1 and CDR2 from the germline V gene are SGHTA and FQGNSA. V was shortened by 6 bases and J by 5 bases, with 13 bases between the two germline ends. CDR3 length: 13 residues. CDR3 in DNA: TGTGCCAGCAGTCCCACGGTCCCTTATGGCTACACCTTC. Translating it yields CASSPTVPYGYTF.

This sequence joins TRBV11-1 and TRBJ1-1; D not certain. Deletions cut 3 bases from V and 1 base from J, with 12 bases between. The CDR3 runs to 15 residues. CDR1 and CDR2 from the germline V gene are SGHAT and FQDESV (reference sequence). In DNA, the CDR3 is TGTGCCAGCAGCTTGGGATCGGAACCGAACACTGAAGCTTTCTTT. This codes for CASSLGSEPNTEAFF. Combining the CDR3 with reference TRBV11-1 and TRBJ1-1 gives the whole variable domain EAEVAQSPRYKITEKSQAVAFWCDPISGHATLYWYRQILGQGPELLVQFQDESVVDDSQLPKDRFSAERLKGVDSTLKIQPAELGDSAMYLCASSLGSEPNTEAFFGQGTRLTVV.

J is TRBJ1-6 and V is TRBV6-6, with D maybe TRBD1 (5 bases). The length of the CDR3 is 17 residues. V was pared by 0 bases and J by 5 bases, with 14 bases between. Germline CDR1 reads MNHNY; CDR2 reads SVGAGI (reference sequence). Here the CDR3 DNA reads TGTGCCAGCAGTTACTCGAGAGTGGGGGTCCATAATTCACCCCTCCACTTT. Translating gives CASSYSRVGVHNSPLHF.

As to this clonotype: A clone one base away is much larger, so this may be a read error. J is TRBJ1-2 and V is TRBV10-3; D unresolved. The germline CDR1 and CDR2 sequences are ENHRY and SYGVKD. The V end was cut by 5 bases, the J end by 4 bases, with 23 bases between. The length of the CDR3 is 17 residues. DNA of the CDR3: TGTGCCATCAGTTATCCCAGTCACCACACACAGTCCTATGGCTACACCTTC. Encoded protein: CAISYPSHHTQSYGYTF.

The gene calls are TRBV19 and TRBJ1-2, with D hard to call. The CDR3 runs to 14 residues. The V gene lost 8 bases and the J gene lost 3 bases, with 16 bases spanning the gap. CDR1 and CDR2 from the germline V gene are LNHDA and SQIVND (reference sequence). The CDR3 reads CASGPGGGYYGYTF. CDR3 DNA: TGTGCCAGTGGTCCGGGCGGCGGATACTATGGCTACACCTTC.

This chain connects TRBV12-5 to TRBJ1-2, with 7 bases identical to TRBD1. Looked up from germline, CDR1 is LGHNT and CDR2 is FRNRAP. This CDR3 has 16 residues. In DNA, the CDR3 is TGTGCCAGCAGTTTGGGGGCGGGACAGCGCATTCCTGGCTACACCTTC. It specifies CASSLGAGQRIPGYTF.

Details on this clonotype: Just one base apart from a much larger clone, this may be a read error. V usage is TRBV20-1 and J usage is TRBJ2-7; 8 nucleotides line up with TRBD2. Trimming removed 5 bases from V and 0 bases from J; junction bases left unmatched: 9. Germline V lookup: CDR1 DFQATT, CDR2 SNEGSKA (reference sequence). This CDR3 has 15 amino acids. The CDR3: CSAHGLAGHSYEQYF. CDR3 nucleotides: TGCAGTGCTCACGGCCTAGCGGGCCACTCCTACGAGCAGTACTTC.

This clonotype was detected ten times or more. The V gene is TRBV12-3 or TRBV12-4, the J gene TRBJ1-5; D is unclear. Trimming pared 0 bases from V and 3 bases from J, leaving 15 bases between. The CDR3 has 17 amino acids. CDR3 sequence: CASSLALSFGNNQPQHF. The CDR3 coding sequence is TGTGCCAGCAGTTTAGCGCTTTCGTTTGGGAACAATCAGCCCCAGCATTTT.

In this sample, this clonotype turned up once. The rearrangement joins TRBV24-1 to TRBJ1-1; the D gene is possibly TRBD1 (6 bases). Germline V gene sequence: CDR1 KGHDR, CDR2 SFDVKD. Between the trimmed V and J ends, which lost 1 base and 12 bases, there was a span of 14 bases. This CDR3 is 13 amino acids long. The CDR3 protein is CATSDLGTSRSFF. The CDR3 nucleotides read TGTGCCACCAGTGATTTAGGGACAAGTCGATCTTTCTTT.